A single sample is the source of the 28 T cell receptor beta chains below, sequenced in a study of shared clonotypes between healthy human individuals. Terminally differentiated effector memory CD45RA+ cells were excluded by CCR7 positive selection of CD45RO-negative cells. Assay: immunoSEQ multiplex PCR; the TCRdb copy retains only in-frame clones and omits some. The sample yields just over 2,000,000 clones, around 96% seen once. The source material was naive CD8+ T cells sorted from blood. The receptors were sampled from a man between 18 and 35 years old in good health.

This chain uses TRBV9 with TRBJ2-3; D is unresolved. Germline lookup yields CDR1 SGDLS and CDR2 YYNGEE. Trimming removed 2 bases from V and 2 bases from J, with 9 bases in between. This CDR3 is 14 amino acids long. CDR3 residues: CASSVFGITDTQYF. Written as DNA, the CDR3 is TGTGCCAGCAGCGTTTTCGGAATCACAGATACGCAGTATTTT.

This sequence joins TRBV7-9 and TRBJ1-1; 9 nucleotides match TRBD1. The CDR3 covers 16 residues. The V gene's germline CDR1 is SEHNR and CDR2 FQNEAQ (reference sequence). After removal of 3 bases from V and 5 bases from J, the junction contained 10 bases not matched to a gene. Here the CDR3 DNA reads TGTGCCAGCAGCTTCCCGACTGGGGACAGGGAGACTGAAGCTTTCTTT. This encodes CASSFPTGDRETEAFF.

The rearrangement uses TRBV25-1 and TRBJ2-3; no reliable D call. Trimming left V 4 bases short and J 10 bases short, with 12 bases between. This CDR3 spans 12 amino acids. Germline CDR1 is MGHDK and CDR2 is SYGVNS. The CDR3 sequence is CASSGDTTSQYF. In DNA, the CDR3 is TGTGCCAGCAGTGGCGACACCACCTCGCAGTATTTT.

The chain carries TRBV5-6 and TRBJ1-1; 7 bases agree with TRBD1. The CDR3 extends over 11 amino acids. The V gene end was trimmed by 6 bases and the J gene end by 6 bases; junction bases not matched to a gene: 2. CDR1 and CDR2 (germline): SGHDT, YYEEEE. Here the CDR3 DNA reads TGTGCCAGCACGCAGGGGGCTGAAGCTTTCTTT. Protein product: CASTQGAEAFF.

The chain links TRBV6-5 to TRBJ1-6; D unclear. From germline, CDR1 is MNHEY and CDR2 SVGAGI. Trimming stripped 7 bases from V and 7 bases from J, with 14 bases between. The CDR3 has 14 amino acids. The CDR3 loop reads CASTSRAANSPLHF. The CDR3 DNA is TGTGCCAGCACTTCGAGGGCAGCAAATTCACCCCTCCACTTT.

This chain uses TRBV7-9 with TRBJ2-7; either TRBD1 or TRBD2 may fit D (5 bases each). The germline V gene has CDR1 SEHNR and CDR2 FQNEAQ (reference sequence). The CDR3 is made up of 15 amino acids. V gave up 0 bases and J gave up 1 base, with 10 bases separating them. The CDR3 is CASSLAWDGSYEQYF. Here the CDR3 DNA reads TGTGCCAGCAGCTTAGCCTGGGACGGATCCTACGAGCAGTACTTC.

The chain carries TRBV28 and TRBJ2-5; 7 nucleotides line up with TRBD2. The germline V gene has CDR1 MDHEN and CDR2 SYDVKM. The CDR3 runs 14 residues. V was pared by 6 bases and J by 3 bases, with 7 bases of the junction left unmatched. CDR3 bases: TGTGCCAGCAGGCCCTTAGGACTAGAAGAGACCCAGTACTTC. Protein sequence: CASRPLGLEETQYF.

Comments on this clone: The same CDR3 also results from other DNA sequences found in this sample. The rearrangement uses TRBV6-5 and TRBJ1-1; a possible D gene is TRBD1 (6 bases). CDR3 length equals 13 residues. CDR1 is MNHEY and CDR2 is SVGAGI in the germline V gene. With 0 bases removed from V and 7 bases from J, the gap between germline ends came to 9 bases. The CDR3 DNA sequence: TGTGCCAGCAGTTACTCTGAGGGGGTTGAAGCTTTCTTT. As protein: CASSYSEGVEAFF.

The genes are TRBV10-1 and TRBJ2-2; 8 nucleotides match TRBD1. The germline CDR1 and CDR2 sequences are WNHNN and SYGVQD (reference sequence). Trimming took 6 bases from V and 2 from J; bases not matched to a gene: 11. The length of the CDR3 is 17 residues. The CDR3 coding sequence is TGCGCCAGCAGCTCGGACAGGGCCTCCCTAAACACCGGGGAGCTGTTTTTT. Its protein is CASSSDRASLNTGELFF.

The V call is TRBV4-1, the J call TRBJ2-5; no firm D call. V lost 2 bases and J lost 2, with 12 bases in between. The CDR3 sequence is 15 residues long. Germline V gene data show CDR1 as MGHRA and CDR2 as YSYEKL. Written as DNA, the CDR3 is TGCGCCAGCAGCCAATTTCTGGGAAATCAAGAGACCCAGTACTTC. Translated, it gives CASSQFLGNQETQYF.

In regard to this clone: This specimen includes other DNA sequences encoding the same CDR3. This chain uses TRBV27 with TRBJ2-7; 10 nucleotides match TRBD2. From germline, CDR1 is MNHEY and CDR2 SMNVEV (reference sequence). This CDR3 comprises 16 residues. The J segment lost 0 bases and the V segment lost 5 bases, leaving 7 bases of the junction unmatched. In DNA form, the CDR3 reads TGTGCCAGCAGTCCCTCTAGCGGGAGAGTCTCCTACGAGCAGTACTTC. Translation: CASSPSSGRVSYEQYF.

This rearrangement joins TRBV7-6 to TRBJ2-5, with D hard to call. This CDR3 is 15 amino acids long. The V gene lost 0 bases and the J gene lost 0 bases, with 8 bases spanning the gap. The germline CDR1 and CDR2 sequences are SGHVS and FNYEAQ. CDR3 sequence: CASSLAVEYQETQYF. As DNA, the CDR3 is TGTGCCAGCAGCTTAGCGGTCGAGTACCAAGAGACCCAGTACTTC.

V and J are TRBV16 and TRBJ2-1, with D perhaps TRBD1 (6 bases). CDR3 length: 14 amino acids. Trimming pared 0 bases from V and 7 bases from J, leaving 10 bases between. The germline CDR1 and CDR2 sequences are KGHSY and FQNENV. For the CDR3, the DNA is TGTGCCAGCAGCCAATCTGGGGGCGTAAATGAGCAGTTCTTC. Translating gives CASSQSGGVNEQFF.

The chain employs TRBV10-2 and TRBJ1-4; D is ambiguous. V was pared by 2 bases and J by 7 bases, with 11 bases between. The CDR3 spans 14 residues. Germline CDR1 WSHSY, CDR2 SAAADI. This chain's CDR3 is CASSEENKVEKLFF. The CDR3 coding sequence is TGCGCCAGCAGTGAGGAAAACAAGGTTGAAAAACTGTTTTTT.

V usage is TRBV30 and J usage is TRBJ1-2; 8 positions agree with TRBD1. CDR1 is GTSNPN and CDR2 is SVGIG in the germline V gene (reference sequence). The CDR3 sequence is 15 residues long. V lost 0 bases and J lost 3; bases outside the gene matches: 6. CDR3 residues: CAWSVAGGKHYGYTF. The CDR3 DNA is TGTGCCTGGAGTGTAGCAGGGGGCAAGCACTATGGCTACACCTTC.

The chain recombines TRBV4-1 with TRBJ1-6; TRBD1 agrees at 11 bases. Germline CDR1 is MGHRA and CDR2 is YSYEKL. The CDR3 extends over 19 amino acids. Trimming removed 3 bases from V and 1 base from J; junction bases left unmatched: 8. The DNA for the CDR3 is TGCGCCAGCAGCCACCCCCTTGGGACAGGGGGATCCTATAATTCACCCCTCCACTTT. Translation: CASSHPLGTGGSYNSPLHF.

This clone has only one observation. The CDR3: CAWSIQTYEQYF. Here the CDR3 DNA reads TGTGCCTGGAGTATACAGACCTACGAGCAGTACTTC. V gene TRBV30 combines with J gene TRBJ2-7; D unclear. CDR1 and CDR2 from the germline V gene are GTSNPN and SVGIG (reference sequence). The length of the CDR3 is 12 residues. Between the trimmed V and J ends, which lost 2 bases and 2 bases, there was a span of 7 bases.

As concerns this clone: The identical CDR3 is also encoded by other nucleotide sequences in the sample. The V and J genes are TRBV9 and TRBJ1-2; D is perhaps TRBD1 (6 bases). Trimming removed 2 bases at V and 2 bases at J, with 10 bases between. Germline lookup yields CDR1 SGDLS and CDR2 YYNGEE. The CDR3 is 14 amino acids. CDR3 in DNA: TGTGCCAGCAGCGTCGGCGGGGGCAACTATGGCTACACCTTC. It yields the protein CASSVGGGNYGYTF.

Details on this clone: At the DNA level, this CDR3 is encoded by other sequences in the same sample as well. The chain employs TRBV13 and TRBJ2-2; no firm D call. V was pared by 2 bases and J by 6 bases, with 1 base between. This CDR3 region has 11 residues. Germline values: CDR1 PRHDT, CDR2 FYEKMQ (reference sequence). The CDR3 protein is CASSLSGELFF. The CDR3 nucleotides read TGTGCCAGCAGCTTATCCGGGGAGCTGTTTTTT. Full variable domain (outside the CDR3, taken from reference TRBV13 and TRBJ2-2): AAGVIQSPRHLIKEKRETATLKCYPIPRHDTVYWYQQGPGQDPQFLISFYEKMQSDKGSIPDRFSAQQFSDYHSELNMSSLELGDSALYFCASSLSGELFFGEGSRLTVL.

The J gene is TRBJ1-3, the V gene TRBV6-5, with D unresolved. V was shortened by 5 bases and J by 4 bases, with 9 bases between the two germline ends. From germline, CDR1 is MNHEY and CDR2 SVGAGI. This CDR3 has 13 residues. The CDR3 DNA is TGTGCCAGCAGTCCGGAGATAGGAAACACCATATATTTT. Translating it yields CASSPEIGNTIYF.

The CDR3 protein is CASSLSGTLNTEAFF. CDR3 nucleotides: TGTGCCAGCAGTTTGTCCGGGACACTGAACACTGAAGCTTTCTTT. This chain connects TRBV6-5 to TRBJ1-1; D is perhaps TRBD1 (6 bases). In germline, CDR1 is MNHEY, CDR2 SVGAGI. Trimming shortened V by 4 bases and J by 0 bases, and 12 bases separated the two germline ends. The length of the CDR3 is 15 residues.

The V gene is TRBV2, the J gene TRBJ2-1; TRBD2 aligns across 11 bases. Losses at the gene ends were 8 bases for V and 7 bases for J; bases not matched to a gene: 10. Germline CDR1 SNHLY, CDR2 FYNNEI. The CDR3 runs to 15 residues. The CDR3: CASSIAGGPRNEQFF. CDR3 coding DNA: TGTGCCAGCTCTATAGCGGGAGGGCCGAGGAATGAGCAGTTCTTC.

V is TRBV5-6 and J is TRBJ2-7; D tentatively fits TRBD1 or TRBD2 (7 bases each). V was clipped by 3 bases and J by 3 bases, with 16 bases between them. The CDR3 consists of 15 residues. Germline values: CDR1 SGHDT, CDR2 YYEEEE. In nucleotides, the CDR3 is TGTGCCAGCAGCTCATACAGGGGCGGGGGCTACGAGCAGTACTTC. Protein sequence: CASSSYRGGGYEQYF.

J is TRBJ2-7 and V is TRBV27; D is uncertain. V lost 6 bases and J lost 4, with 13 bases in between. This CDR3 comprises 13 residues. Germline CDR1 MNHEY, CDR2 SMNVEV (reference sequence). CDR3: CASRPIDGYEQYF. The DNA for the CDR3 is TGTGCCAGCAGACCGATTGACGGGTACGAGCAGTACTTC.

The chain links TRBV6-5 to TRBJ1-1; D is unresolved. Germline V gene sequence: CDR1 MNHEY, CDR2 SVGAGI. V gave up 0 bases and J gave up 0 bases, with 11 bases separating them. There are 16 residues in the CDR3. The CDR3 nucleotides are TGTGCCAGCAGTTACTCGATCGGCCAGGTGAACACTGAAGCTTTCTTT. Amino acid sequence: CASSYSIGQVNTEAFF.

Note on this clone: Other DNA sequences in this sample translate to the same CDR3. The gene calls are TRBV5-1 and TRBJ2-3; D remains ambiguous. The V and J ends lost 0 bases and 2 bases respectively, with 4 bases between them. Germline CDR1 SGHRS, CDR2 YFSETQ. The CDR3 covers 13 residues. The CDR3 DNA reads TGCGCCAGCAGCTTGGATGACACAGATACGCAGTATTTT. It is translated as CASSLDDTDTQYF.

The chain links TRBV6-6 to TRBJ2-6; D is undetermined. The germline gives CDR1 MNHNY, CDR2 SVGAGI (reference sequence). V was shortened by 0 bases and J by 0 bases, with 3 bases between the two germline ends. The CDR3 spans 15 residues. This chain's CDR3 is CASSYSNSGANVLTF. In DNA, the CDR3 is TGTGCCAGCAGTTACTCTAACTCTGGGGCCAACGTCCTGACTTTC.

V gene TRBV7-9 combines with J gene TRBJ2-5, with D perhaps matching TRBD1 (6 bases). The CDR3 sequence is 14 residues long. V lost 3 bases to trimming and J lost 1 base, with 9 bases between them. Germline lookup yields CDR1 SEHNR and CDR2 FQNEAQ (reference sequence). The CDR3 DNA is TGTGCCAGCAGCTTGCAGGGGTCCCAAGAGACCCAGTACTTC. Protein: CASSLQGSQETQYF.